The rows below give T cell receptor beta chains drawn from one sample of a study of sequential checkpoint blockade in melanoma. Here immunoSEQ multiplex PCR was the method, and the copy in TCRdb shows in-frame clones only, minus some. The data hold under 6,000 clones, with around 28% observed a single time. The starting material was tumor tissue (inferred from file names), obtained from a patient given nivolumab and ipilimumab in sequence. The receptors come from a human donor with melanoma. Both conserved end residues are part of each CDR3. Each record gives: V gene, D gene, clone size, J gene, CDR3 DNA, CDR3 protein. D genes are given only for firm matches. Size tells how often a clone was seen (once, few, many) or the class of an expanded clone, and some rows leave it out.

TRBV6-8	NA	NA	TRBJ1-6	TGTGCCAGCACTACGGGGAGTAATTCACCCCTCCACTTT	CASTTGSNSPLHF
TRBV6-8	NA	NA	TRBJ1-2	TGTGCCAGCAGCCGGAGTGGACGGACAACATTAGCCACCTTC	CASSRSGRTTLATF
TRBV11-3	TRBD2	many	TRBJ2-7	TGTGCCAGCAGCCCTAGCGGCCGCTCCTACGAGCAGTACTTC	CASSPSGRSYEQYF
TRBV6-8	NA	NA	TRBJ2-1	TGTGCCAGCACCGGGACAACTACCTACAATGAGCAGTTCTTC	CASTGTTTYNEQFF
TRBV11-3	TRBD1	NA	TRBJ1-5	TGTGCCAGCAGCCAGGGACAGGGGCCCGGCAATCAGCCCCAGCATTTT	CASSQGQGPGNQPQHF
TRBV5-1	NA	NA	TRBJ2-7	TGCGCCAGCAGCCGGGGACAACAAGCATCCGAGCAGTACTTC	CASSRGQQASEQYF
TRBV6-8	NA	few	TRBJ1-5	TGTGCCAGCACCCCCCCGGGGAGCAATCAGCCCCAGCATTTT	CASTPPGSNQPQHF
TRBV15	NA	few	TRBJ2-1	TGTGCCACCAGATCCGGTCGGGGAGGCAATGAGCAGTTCTTC	CATRSGRGGNEQFF
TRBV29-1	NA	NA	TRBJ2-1	TGCAGCGTTCTCCGGCTTGGGGGAAACAATGAGCAGTTCTTC	CSVLRLGGNNEQFF
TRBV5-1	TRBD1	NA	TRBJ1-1	TGCGCCAGCAGCCTGACAGGGGGTCGGGCTGAAGCTTTCTTT	CASSLTGGRAEAFF
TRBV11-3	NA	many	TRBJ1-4	TGTGCCAGCAGCCTTAGGGCGTTGGGCGAAAAACTGTTTTTT	CASSLRALGEKLFF
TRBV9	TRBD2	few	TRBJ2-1	TGTGCCCGCAGCTCGACTCGCGGGGGGGCGGGTGAGCAGTTCTTC	CARSSTRGGAGEQFF
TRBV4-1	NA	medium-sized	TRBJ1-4	TGCGCCAGCAGCCAAGATCCTGGCGTTTGGGAAAAACTGTTTTTT	CASSQDPGVWEKLFF
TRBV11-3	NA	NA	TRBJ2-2	TGTGCCAGCAGCCCCAGGGAGAAAACCGGGGAGCTGTTTTTT	CASSPREKTGELFF
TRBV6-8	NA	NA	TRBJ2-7	TGTGCCAGCAGTTCCGGGACGATCTACGAGCAGTACTTC	CASSSGTIYEQYF
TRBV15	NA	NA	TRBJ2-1	TGTGCCACCAGCAAGGGACTCGATCTTTTCAATGAGCAGTTCTTC	CATSKGLDLFNEQFF
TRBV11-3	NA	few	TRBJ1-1	TGTGCCAGCAGCTTGGTTGGTGACAGGAATCCTGTTGAAGCTTTCTTT	CASSLVGDRNPVEAFF
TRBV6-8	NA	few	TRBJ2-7	TGTGCCAATAAAGCTACGGGAGACTACGAGCAGTACTTC	CANKATGDYEQYF
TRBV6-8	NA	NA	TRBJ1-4	TGTGCCAGCAGTTACTCTTTGGCTTTTTTGGCTAATGAAAAACTGTTTTTT	CASSYSLAFLANEKLFF
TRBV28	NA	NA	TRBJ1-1	TGTGCCAGCAGTTTGCGGGGGGCAAGGACTGAAGCTTTCTTT	CASSLRGARTEAFF